The rows below give T cell receptor beta chains drawn from one sample of a study of early T cells in non-severe SARS-CoV-2 infection. MiXCR, run by TCRdb on the 5' RACE reads, gives a single entry per CDR3 protein. In the table there are around 59,000 distinct CDR3 sequences, roughly 12% of which are singletons. The sample consisted of whole blood. The origin of the receptors is an adult who was a healthcare worker with PCR-confirmed SARS-CoV-2 infection or an uninfected control (not recorded which). Both conserved end residues are part of each CDR3. The order of the fields is D gene, clone size, J gene, V gene, CDR3 DNA, CDR3 protein. A D gene is named only where the DNA matches it firmly. A row's size may be missing; if present it is once, few, many or a size class.

NA | many | TRBJ2-1 | TRBV7-6 | TGTGCCAGCAGCTTAGGACGTTACAATGAGCAGTTCTTC | CASSLGRYNEQFF
NA | few | TRBJ2-7 | TRBV28 | TGTGCCAGCTCCTCCCCCTGGGGCGGCCGATACGAGCAGTACTTC | CASSSPWGGRYEQYF
NA | few | TRBJ1-2 | TRBV15 | TGTGCCACCAGCAGTACTTTACAGGGATTTTATGGCTACACCTTC | CATSSTLQGFYGYTF
NA | many | TRBJ2-1 | TRBV7-3 | TGTGCCAGCAGCAGGTCCGGGTCGGCGTACAATGAGCAGTTCTTC | CASSRSGSAYNEQFF
NA | NA | TRBJ1-4 | TRBV7-9 | TGTGCCAGCAATGCCGGTGAAAAACTGTTTTTT | CASNAGEKLFF
NA | NA | TRBJ2-2 | TRBV27 | TGTGCCAGCAGTGGGGGTTCTAGCGACTACACCGGGGAGCTGTTTTTT | CASSGGSSDYTGELFF
NA | NA | TRBJ2-2 | TRBV27 | TGTGCCAGCAGTCTTGGGGCTAGCGCGTCCACCGGGGAGCTGTTTTTT | CASSLGASASTGELFF
TRBD2 | few | TRBJ2-2 | TRBV24-1 | TGTGCCACCAGTGATTTGGCGGGGGGCGGCGGGGAGCTGTTTTTT | CATSDLAGGGGELFF
NA | NA | TRBJ1-1 | TRBV12-3/TRBV12-4 | TGTGCCAGCAGCAATCTAAGGAACACTGAAGCTTTCTTT | CASSNLRNTEAFF
TRBD1 | few | TRBJ2-2 | TRBV11-2 | TGTGCCAGCAGCTTAGTGGGACAGGGGGCCGAGCTGTTTTTT | CASSLVGQGAELFF
TRBD2 | few | TRBJ2-1 | TRBV4-1 | TGCGCCAGCAGGCTGGGACTAGCGGGAGACAATGAGCAGTTCTTC | CASRLGLAGDNEQFF
NA | many | TRBJ1-3 | TRBV7-9 | TGTGCCAGCAGGCGACAGAACTCTGGAAACACCATATATTTT | CASRRQNSGNTIYF
NA | NA | TRBJ2-7 | TRBV5-1 | TGCGCCAGCAGCTCCGCCGGGAACTCTTACGAGCAGTACTTC | CASSSAGNSYEQYF
NA | many | TRBJ2-7 | TRBV13 | TGTGCCAGCAGCACCACGGGGGGCCCCTACGAGCAGTACTTC | CASSTTGGPYEQYF
TRBD2 | NA | TRBJ2-7 | TRBV30 | TGTGCCTGGAGCCCACCTCCCGGGAGGGTCTACGAGCAGTACTTC | CAWSPPPGRVYEQYF
NA | few | TRBJ1-1 | TRBV20-1 | TGCAGTGCTAGAGATAATGGTGGGGCTGTTATGGATGCTTTCTTT | CSARDNGGAVMDAFF
TRBD2 | NA | TRBJ2-1 | TRBV20-1 | TGCAGTGCTAGGAGAACTAGCGGAAGGACCACCTACAATGAGCAGTTCTTC | CSARRTSGRTTYNEQFF
NA | few | TRBJ1-1 | TRBV7-2 | TGTGCCAGCAGCTTATGGGGATATGAAGCTTTCTTT | CASSLWGYEAFF
NA | NA | TRBJ2-1 | TRBV29-1 | TGCAGCGTTGAAGGACTGGACGAACATGAGCAGTTCTTC | CSVEGLDEHEQFF
NA | few | TRBJ1-5 | TRBV6-2/TRBV6-3 | TGTGCCAGCAAGGGGAGGGGGGCAGTTGGTCAGCCCCAGCATTTT | CASKGRGAVGQPQHF
NA | NA | TRBJ2-2 | TRBV6-1 | TGTGCCACCTTCATTGTAGCCGGGGAGCTGTTTTTT | CATFIVAGELFF
NA | many | TRBJ2-1 | TRBV7-2 | TGTGCCAGCAGCTTAGACCGGGGGTACAATGAGCAGTTCTTC | CASSLDRGYNEQFF
TRBD2 | medium-sized | TRBJ2-7 | TRBV9 | TGTGCCAGCAGCCCCCGGGCGGGAGTTTCGGAGCAGTACTTC | CASSPRAGVSEQYF
TRBD1 | NA | TRBJ2-7 | TRBV5-1 | TGCGCCAGCAGCTTAGACGGGACAGGACCCCCCTACGAGCAGTACTTC | CASSLDGTGPPYEQYF
TRBD2 | NA | TRBJ2-3 | TRBV7-2 | TGTGCCAGCAGCCGACGGACTAGCGGCCGAGATAATACGCAGTATTTT | CASSRRTSGRDNTQYF
TRBD1 | NA | TRBJ2-6 | TRBV19 | TGTGCCAGTACCGACAGGGCGCATATGTCTGGGGCCAACGTCCTGACTTTC | CASTDRAHMSGANVLTF
NA | many | TRBJ2-7 | TRBV7-2 | TGTGCCAGCAGCTTAACTGGGAGGGGGCGGAACTACGAGCAGTACTTC | CASSLTGRGRNYEQYF
NA | few | TRBJ1-2 | TRBV29-1 | TGCAGCGTTGGGGAGAGCTATGGCTACACCTTC | CSVGESYGYTF
NA | many | TRBJ2-1 | TRBV13 | TGTGCCAGCAGCCATTATGTGGGGGAAAACAAGAATGAGCAGTTCTTC | CASSHYVGENKNEQFF